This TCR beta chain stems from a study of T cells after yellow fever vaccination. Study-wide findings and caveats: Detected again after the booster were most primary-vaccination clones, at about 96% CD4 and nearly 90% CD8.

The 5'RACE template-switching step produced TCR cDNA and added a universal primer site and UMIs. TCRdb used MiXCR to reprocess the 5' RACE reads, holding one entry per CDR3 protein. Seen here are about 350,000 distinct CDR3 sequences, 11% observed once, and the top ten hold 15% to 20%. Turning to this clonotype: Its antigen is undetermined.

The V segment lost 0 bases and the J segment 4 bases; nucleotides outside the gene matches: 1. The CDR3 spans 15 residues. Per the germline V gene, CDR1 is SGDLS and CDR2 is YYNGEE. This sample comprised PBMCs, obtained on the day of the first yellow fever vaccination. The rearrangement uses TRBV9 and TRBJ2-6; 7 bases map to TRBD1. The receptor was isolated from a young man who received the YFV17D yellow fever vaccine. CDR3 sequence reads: CASSVVRGGANVLTF. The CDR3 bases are TGTGCCAGCAGCGTAGTCAGGGGGGGGGCCAACGTCCTGACTTTC.